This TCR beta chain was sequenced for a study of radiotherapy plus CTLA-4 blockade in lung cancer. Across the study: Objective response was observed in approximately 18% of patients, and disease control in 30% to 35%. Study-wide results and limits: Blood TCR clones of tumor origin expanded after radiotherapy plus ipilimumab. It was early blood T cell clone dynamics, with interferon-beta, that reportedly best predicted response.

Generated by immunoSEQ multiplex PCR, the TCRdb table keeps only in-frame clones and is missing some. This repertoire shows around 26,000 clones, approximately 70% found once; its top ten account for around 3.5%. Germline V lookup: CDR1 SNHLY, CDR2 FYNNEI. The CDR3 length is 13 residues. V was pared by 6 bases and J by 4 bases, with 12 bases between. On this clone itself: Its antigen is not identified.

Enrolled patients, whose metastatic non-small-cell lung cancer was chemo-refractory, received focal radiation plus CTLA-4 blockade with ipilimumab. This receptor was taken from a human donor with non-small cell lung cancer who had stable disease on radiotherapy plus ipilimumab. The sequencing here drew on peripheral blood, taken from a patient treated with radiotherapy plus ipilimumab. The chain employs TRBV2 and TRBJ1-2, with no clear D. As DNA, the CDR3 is TGTGCCAGCAGCCTCCAGGAGACCTATGGCTACACCTTC. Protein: CASSLQETYGYTF.